Listed here is a single T cell receptor beta chain. Method: immunoSEQ multiplex PCR; TCRdb's copy keeps in-frame clones and lacks some. The sample has 20,000 to 25,000 clones; around 80% are singletons. Treatment specified: randomized to nivolumab then ipilimumab (arm A) or the reverse (arm B). From thawed PBMCs, live CD3+CD8+ cells negative for CD19 and CD56 were sorted. The data belong to a study of sequential checkpoint blockade in melanoma. Study-level background: Each arm's sequence ended with maintenance nivolumab.

CDR3 length: 13 amino acids. CDR1 and CDR2 (germline): MDHEN, SYDVKM. V dropped 3 bases and J dropped 2 bases, with 8 bases sitting between them. The origin of this receptor is a human donor with melanoma. The chain employs TRBV28 and TRBJ2-7, with no clear D. This material consisted of CD8+ T cells sorted from blood (inferred from file names), taken from a patient given nivolumab and ipilimumab in sequence. Written as DNA, the CDR3 is TGTGCCAGCAGTTTTGGCACGCCCTACGAGCAGTACTTC. This gives the protein CASSFGTPYEQYF.